This record concerns one TCR beta chain sequence. Its antigen is undetermined. This sample is part of a study of cytomegalovirus exposure and HLA in healthy donors. Study-wide background: Around 78 million unique TCR sequences came from HLA-typed donors in an early release. Study observations and caveats: Among the CMV-associated chains, three were confirmed in vitro as specific for CMV antigens.

Primers: 60 Vbeta forward and 13 Jbeta reverse. Method: immunoSEQ multiplex PCR; TCRdb's copy keeps in-frame clones and lacks some. Its table lists approximately 150,000 clones. Regarding donors, all were healthy bone marrow donors. This CDR3 comprises 14 residues. With 10 bases clipped from V and 4 bases from J, the junction kept 8 bases outside the gene matches. Germline lookup yields CDR1 SGHTA and CDR2 FQGNSA. The sample taken for sequencing was PBMCs. The chain is built from TRBV7-2 and TRBJ2-1; 9 bases align to TRBD1. The origin of this receptor is a woman aged 50 to 65 in good health and CMV-seronegative. CDR3: CATQTGGLYNEQFF. In nucleotides, the CDR3 is TGTGCCACCCAAACAGGGGGCTTATACAATGAGCAGTTCTTC.